This TCR beta chain stems from a study of shared clonotypes between healthy human individuals. Turning to the study itself: A couple of female and a few male donors aged 18 to 49 were enrolled.

Cells designated naive CD8 were CD45RO-negative and were positively selected for CCR7, with terminally differentiated effector memory CD45RA+ cells excluded. Regarding the study as a whole: Naive subsets typically showed greater estimated richness than memory subsets. Shared clonotypes: roughly 4.7% naive CD4, roughly 3.8% naive CD8, less than 2.5% memory CD4, under 0.45% memory CD8.

On this clone: Its antigen is not known.

CDR1 and CDR2 (germline): GTSNPN, SVGIG (reference sequence). The V gene end was trimmed by 1 base and the J gene end by 7 bases; junction bases not matched to a gene: 9. This CDR3 has 15 amino acids. Researchers divided each subset's genomic DNA evenly across several immunoSEQ plates. Here immunoSEQ multiplex PCR was the method, and the copy in TCRdb shows in-frame clones only, minus some. Of roughly 2 million clones listed, about 95% were seen once; the top ten hold around 1.1%. The sample taken for sequencing was naive CD8+ T cells sorted from blood. This clonotype was obtained from a man aged 18 to 29 in good health. The rearrangement links TRBV30 to TRBJ2-5; 10 bases align to TRBD2. CDR3 residues: CAWSGLAGVDGTQYF. The CDR3 DNA reads as TGTGCCTGGAGTGGCCTAGCGGGAGTTGACGGGACCCAGTACTTC.